The 26 T cell receptor beta chains listed next were all sequenced from one sample in a study of T cells after yellow fever vaccination. TCRdb reprocessed the 5' RACE reads with MiXCR, giving one entry per CDR3 protein. The top ten hold 15% to 20% of the sample, which has 350,000 to 550,000 distinct CDR3 sequences, 15% to 20% seen once. The sample in question was PBMCs, obtained before the yellow fever booster vaccination. The receptors stem from a man younger than 35 who received the YFV17D yellow fever vaccine.

This clonotype was seen more than once but under ten times. This chain links TRBV28 with TRBJ1-3; the D is unclear. In germline, CDR1 is MDHEN, CDR2 SYDVKM. The CDR3 sequence is 13 residues long. Trimming took off 3 bases at V and 3 bases at J, with 6 bases between the two ends. The CDR3 sequence: CASSLAIGNTIYF. As DNA, the CDR3 is TGTGCCAGCAGTTTGGCGATTGGAAACACCATATATTTT.

This clonotype came up once. The gene calls are TRBV7-9 and TRBJ2-3; tentatively, D is TRBD1 (6 bases). This CDR3 is built from 16 residues. The V end lost 5 bases, the J end lost 6 bases, and 21 bases lay between the germline ends. Per the germline V gene, CDR1 is SEHNR and CDR2 is FQNEAQ (reference sequence). The CDR3, as DNA: TGTGCCAGCAGCACCGTGACAGGAGGCATACTGGATACGCAGTATTTT. Translation gives CASSTVTGGILDTQYF.

The chain employs TRBV7-9 and TRBJ2-7; 7 nucleotides align to TRBD1. V was pared by 6 bases and J by 7 bases, with 6 bases of the junction left unmatched. Germline loops: CDR1 SEHNR, CDR2 FQNEAQ (reference sequence). This CDR3 region has 12 residues. The CDR3 reads CASRRGGGEQYV. The CDR3, as DNA: TGTGCCAGCAGGAGAGGGGGCGGGGAGCAGTACGTC.

In this sample, this clonotype turned up a few times. This chain connects TRBV7-6 to TRBJ1-3; D is possibly TRBD1 (6 bases). CDR1 is SGHVS and CDR2 is FNYEAQ in the germline V gene. CDR3 length: 14 amino acids. Trimming left V 5 bases short and J 4 bases short, with 12 bases between. CDR3 coding DNA: TGTGCCAGCAGCCTCAGGGGTTCCGGAAACACCATATATTTT. Residues: CASSLRGSGNTIYF.

The chain carries TRBV6-6 and TRBJ1-3; D not certain. This CDR3 is built from 15 residues. CDR1 is MNHNY, CDR2 SVGAGI, per germline (reference sequence). With 6 bases removed from V and 0 bases from J, the gap between germline ends came to 12 bases. In DNA, the CDR3 is TGTGCCAGCAGCTCTTCTGCCTTCTCTGGAAACACCATATATTTT. It yields the protein CASSSSAFSGNTIYF.

The chain combines TRBV5-1 with TRBJ1-1; no reliable D call. Trimming took off 3 bases at V and 0 bases at J, with 9 bases between the two ends. CDR3 length: 14 residues. The germline gives CDR1 SGHRS, CDR2 YFSETQ. DNA of the CDR3: TGCGCCAGCAGCTCGTCGGGGATGAACACTGAAGCTTTCTTT. It encodes CASSSSGMNTEAFF.

This clonotype showed up just a few times. The chain recombines TRBV18 with TRBJ2-1; D not certain. Germline loops: CDR1 KGHSH, CDR2 LQKENI. Trimming pared 3 bases from V and 6 bases from J, leaving 15 bases between. The CDR3 spans 15 residues. The chain's CDR3 is CASSPSHQVTNEQFF. Here the CDR3 DNA reads TGTGCCAGCTCACCCTCTCATCAGGTGACCAATGAGCAGTTCTTC.

In its sample, this clonotype was seen once. J is TRBJ1-1 and V is TRBV5-1, with D perhaps matching TRBD1 (5 bases). The CDR3 is made up of 14 amino acids. Germline loops: CDR1 SGHRS, CDR2 YFSETQ. The V end lost 8 bases, the J end lost 1 base, and 15 bases lay between the germline ends. The DNA for the CDR3 is TGCGCCAGTAACCTAAACACAGGGAACACTGAAGCTTTCTTT. Residues: CASNLNTGNTEAFF.

This rearrangement joins TRBV7-9 to TRBJ2-1, with 9 bases identical to TRBD1. The CDR3 has 15 residues. J was trimmed by 5 bases and V by 5 bases; bases with no gene match: 7. The germline CDR1 and CDR2 sequences are SEHNR and FQNEAQ (reference sequence). In nucleotides, the CDR3 is TGTGCCAGCAGCCACCGGGACAGGGTGCACAATGAGCAGTTCTTC. Amino acid sequence: CASSHRDRVHNEQFF.

The V call is TRBV7-2, the J call TRBJ1-1, with 7 nucleotides matching TRBD1. The CDR3 is 17 residues long. Germline V CDR1 and CDR2: SGHTA, FQGNSA. V lost 0 bases to trimming and J lost 1 base; unmatched junction nucleotides: 8. The CDR3 DNA reads as TGTGCCAGCAGCTTAGCCGGCCAGGGGGGTGAGAACACTGAAGCTTTCTTT. It encodes CASSLAGQGGENTEAFF.

This chain connects TRBV6-5 to TRBJ1-1; D not resolved. This CDR3 spans 15 amino acids. Trimming stripped 0 bases from V and 1 base from J, with 9 bases between. Germline CDR1 reads MNHEY; CDR2 reads SVGAGI. CDR3 sequence reads: CASSYSGRQNTEAFF. The CDR3 DNA reads TGTGCCAGCAGTTACTCTGGCCGGCAGAACACTGAAGCTTTCTTT.

The rearrangement joins TRBV10-3 to TRBJ1-3; TRBD1 agrees at 7 bases. The junction had 3 bases not matched to a gene; V was cut back by 7 bases and J by 6 bases. Germline V gives CDR1 ENHRY, CDR2 SYGVKD. The CDR3 spans 12 residues. Here the CDR3 reads CAIMEGANTIYF. Written as DNA, the CDR3 is TGTGCCATCATGGAGGGGGCAAACACCATATATTTT.

The rearrangement uses TRBV7-2 and TRBJ2-3; 9 positions match TRBD2. CDR3 length: 16 residues. The ends lost 1 base at V and 2 bases at J; junction bases unmatched: 4. CDR1 is SGHTA, CDR2 FQGNSA, per germline. The CDR3 reads CASSLGAGGLTDTQYF. CDR3 DNA sequence: TGTGCCAGCAGCTTAGGAGCGGGGGGCCTCACAGATACGCAGTATTTT.

This clonotype appeared many times. This sequence joins TRBV5-1 and TRBJ2-7, with 8 nucleotides matching TRBD1. The J segment lost 5 bases and the V segment lost 4 bases, leaving 5 bases of the junction unmatched. CDR3 length equals 13 residues. Germline V gives CDR1 SGHRS, CDR2 YFSETQ. Written as DNA, the CDR3 is TGCGCCAGCAGCCCGACAGGGGCCCACGAGCAGTACGTC. Translation: CASSPTGAHEQYV.

The chain carries TRBV20-1 and TRBJ1-1; D unresolved. Germline V lookup: CDR1 DFQATT, CDR2 SNEGSKA (reference sequence). This CDR3 contains 12 residues. Trimming took off 6 bases at V and 2 bases at J, with 10 bases between the two ends. The CDR3 coding sequence is TGCAGTGCCACCGGACCAAACACTGAAGCTTTCTTT. Translation: CSATGPNTEAFF.

The gene calls are TRBV9 and TRBJ1-1; 7 bases are shared with TRBD1. From germline, CDR1 is SGDLS and CDR2 YYNGEE. J lost 5 bases, V lost 2 bases, and 3 bases had no gene match. The CDR3 runs to 13 residues. The CDR3: CASSVRGQTEAFF. Written as DNA, the CDR3 is TGTGCCAGCAGCGTGAGGGGGCAAACTGAAGCTTTCTTT.

This clonotype was observed a handful of times. The chain joins TRBV6-5 to TRBJ2-5; 9 bases are shared with TRBD1. The CDR3 loop spans 14 amino acids. Germline-derived CDR1 and CDR2 are MNHEY and SVGAGI. Unmatched junction bases numbered 9, after V lost 6 bases and J lost 7 bases. The CDR3 reads CASRRQGVSGTQYF. The CDR3 DNA follows: TGTGCCAGCAGGCGACAGGGGGTTTCTGGGACCCAGTACTTC.

V usage is TRBV5-4 and J usage is TRBJ1-5, with a tentative D call TRBD1 (5 bases). The CDR3 totals 14 residues. From germline, CDR1 is SGHNT and CDR2 YYREEE (reference sequence). With 1 base removed from V and 3 bases from J, the gap between germline ends came to 8 bases. CDR3 nucleotide sequence: TGTGCCAGCAGCTTGCTGGGGGACAATCAGCCCCAGCATTTT. Translated, it gives CASSLLGDNQPQHF.

This clonotype showed up just a few times. This chain's CDR3 is CASSLMTGSYEQYV. As DNA, the CDR3 is TGTGCCAGCAGCTTAATGACAGGTTCCTACGAGCAGTACGTC. The chain combines TRBV12-3 or TRBV12-4 with TRBJ2-7, with D perhaps matching TRBD1 (6 bases). Trimming cost V 6 bases and J 1 base, with 13 bases left between them. The CDR3 contains 14 residues.

V usage is TRBV6-5 and J usage is TRBJ2-1, with 11 positions matching TRBD2. V lost 5 bases to trimming and J lost 8 bases; unmatched junction nucleotides: 5. The CDR3 covers 14 residues. Per the germline V gene, CDR1 is MNHEY and CDR2 is SVGAGI. The CDR3 loop is CASSLAGGDYEQFF. CDR3 sequence (DNA): TGTGCCAGCAGTCTAGCGGGGGGTGACTATGAGCAGTTCTTC.

The genes are TRBV5-1 and TRBJ1-1; tentatively, D is TRBD1 (5 bases). Trimming left V 4 bases short and J 7 bases short, with 11 bases between. The length of the CDR3 is 12 residues. Looked up from germline, CDR1 is SGHRS and CDR2 is YFSETQ. CDR3 protein: CASSERTSEAFF. In DNA, the CDR3 is TGCGCCAGCAGCGAGAGGACAAGTGAAGCTTTCTTT.

This clonotype was seen a few times. CDR3 nucleotide sequence: TGTGCCACCAGTGATCCAAAGGAGGGCTCCCCCCAGTACTTC. Its protein product is CATSDPKEGSPQYF. The V and J genes are TRBV24-1 and TRBJ2-5, with a weak D call TRBD2 (6 bases). The germline V gene encodes CDR1 KGHDR and CDR2 SFDVKD. The CDR3 runs 14 residues. Trimming removed 3 bases at V and 9 bases at J, with 16 bases between.

The chain combines TRBV7-9 with TRBJ2-2; no clear D. Germline V gene lookup returns CDR1 SEHNR and CDR2 FQNEAQ (reference sequence). The CDR3 runs 14 residues. The V end was cut by 3 bases, the J end by 9 bases, with 14 bases between. The CDR3 spells CASSFQAAGRELFF. CDR3 DNA: TGTGCCAGCAGCTTCCAGGCGGCAGGCCGGGAGCTGTTTTTT.

This clonotype was recorded a few times. The gene calls are TRBV6-5 and TRBJ1-2; the D is unclear. Trimming took 0 bases from V and 2 from J, leaving 1 base between them. The germline gives CDR1 MNHEY, CDR2 SVGAGI. The CDR3 is 12 amino acids. The CDR3 spells CASSYSNYGYTF. DNA for the CDR3: TGTGCCAGCAGTTACTCGAACTATGGCTACACCTTC.

The chain carries TRBV7-9 and TRBJ2-5; TRBD2 matches 8 bases. This CDR3 has 17 amino acids. J was trimmed by 1 base and V by 4 bases; bases with no gene match: 11. CDR1 and CDR2 (germline): SEHNR, FQNEAQ (reference sequence). The CDR3 DNA sequence: TGTGCCAGCAGCTCCGGGACGACTAGCGACGCCCAAGAGACCCAGTACTTC. Encoded protein: CASSSGTTSDAQETQYF.

This clonotype was counted between two and nine times. The rearrangement joins TRBV15 to TRBJ2-3; D may be TRBD1 or TRBD2 (5 bases each). This CDR3 comprises 16 residues. The germline gives CDR1 LNHNV, CDR2 YYDKDF (reference sequence). V dropped 5 bases and J dropped 3 bases, with 18 bases sitting between them. The CDR3, as DNA: TGTGCCACCAGCGGGGACCGGTTAGGGTTGACAGATACGCAGTATTTT. It translates to CATSGDRLGLTDTQYF.